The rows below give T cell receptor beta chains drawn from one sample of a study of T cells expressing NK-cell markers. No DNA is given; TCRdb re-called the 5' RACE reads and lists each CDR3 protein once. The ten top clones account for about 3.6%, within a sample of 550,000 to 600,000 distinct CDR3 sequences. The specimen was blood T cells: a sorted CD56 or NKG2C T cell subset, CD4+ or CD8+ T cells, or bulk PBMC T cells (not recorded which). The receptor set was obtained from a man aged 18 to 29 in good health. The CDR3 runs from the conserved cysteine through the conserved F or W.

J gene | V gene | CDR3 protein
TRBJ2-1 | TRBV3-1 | CASRGWLDGSQFF
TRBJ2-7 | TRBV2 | CASVADLGDEQYF
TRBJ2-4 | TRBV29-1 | CSVEAPGTVAKNIQYF
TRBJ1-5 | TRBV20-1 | CSARSSTGRDQPQHF
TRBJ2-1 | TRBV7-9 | CASSSGFGNGEQFF
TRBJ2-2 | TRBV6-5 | CASSYSSGLLNTGELFF
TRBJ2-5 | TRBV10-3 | CAISESFRDIPQETQYF
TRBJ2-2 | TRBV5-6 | CASRPASWGTGELFF
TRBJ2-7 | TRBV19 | CASSIWAGEGEQYF
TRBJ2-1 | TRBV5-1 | CASSLAGRGSSSEQFF
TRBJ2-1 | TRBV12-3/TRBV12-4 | CASINGTSGWPNHYNEQFF
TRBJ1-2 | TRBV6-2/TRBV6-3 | CASSAVNYGYTF
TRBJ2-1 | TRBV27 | CASSTLGAWGRANEQFF
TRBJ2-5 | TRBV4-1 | CASSQDLAAGEETQYF
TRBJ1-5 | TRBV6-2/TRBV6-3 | CASSTGRNNQPQHF
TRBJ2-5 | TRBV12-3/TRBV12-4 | CASRPLAGGGETQYF
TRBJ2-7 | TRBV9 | CASSVGGGPSVYEQYF
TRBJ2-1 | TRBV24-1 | CATSDVSQGPYNEQFF
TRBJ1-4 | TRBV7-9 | CASARVLEKLFF
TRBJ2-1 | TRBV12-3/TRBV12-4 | CASSLVAGVTRYNEQFF
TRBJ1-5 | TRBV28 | CASSFSISLYSNQPQHF
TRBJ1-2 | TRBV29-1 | CSVESNEQFYGYTF
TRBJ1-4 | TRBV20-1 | CSAREADEKLFF
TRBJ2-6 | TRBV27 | CASRPYDSSGANVLTF
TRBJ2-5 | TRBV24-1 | CATSDRQDRGETQYF
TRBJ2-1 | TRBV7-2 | CASSSLNLHGEQFF
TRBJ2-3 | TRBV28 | CASRKGQGTDTQYF
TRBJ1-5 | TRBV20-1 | CSAETYRGKQPQHF
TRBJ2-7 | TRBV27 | CASSPRAAFSGQYF
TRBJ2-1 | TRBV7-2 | CASSLAHTSGRARYNEQFF
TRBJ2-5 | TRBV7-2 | CASSQDRGVRETQYF
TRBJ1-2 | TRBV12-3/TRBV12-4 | CASSLVEGRGYTF
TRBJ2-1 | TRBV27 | CASSFILARGHEQFF
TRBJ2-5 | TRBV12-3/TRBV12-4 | CASNHRAGETQYF
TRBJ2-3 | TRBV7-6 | CASSLGLAATDTQYF
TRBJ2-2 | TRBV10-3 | CAITGTDTGELFF
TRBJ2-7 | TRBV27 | CASSSPRLAGSPGEQYF
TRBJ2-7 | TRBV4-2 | CASSQGAGTYEQYF
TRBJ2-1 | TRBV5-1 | CASSLGQGNREQFF
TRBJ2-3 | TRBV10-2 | CASSFYIPTDTQYF
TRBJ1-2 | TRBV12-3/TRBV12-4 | CASSLGQGFYGYTF
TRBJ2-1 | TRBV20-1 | CSARGQVLEQFF
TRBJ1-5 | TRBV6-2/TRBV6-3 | CASSYGSGTGKTRNQPQHF
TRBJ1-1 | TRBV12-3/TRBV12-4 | CASRFGSWLRSAGIEAFF
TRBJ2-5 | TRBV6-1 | CASSATPTGGETQYF
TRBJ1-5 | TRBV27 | CASSPTGNQPQHF
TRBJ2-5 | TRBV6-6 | CASSYTIGKTQYF
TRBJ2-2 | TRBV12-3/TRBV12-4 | CASRTGHSDGELFF
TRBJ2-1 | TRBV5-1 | CASSLSRASSYNEQFF
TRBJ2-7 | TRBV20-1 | CSAQNGGTGSYEQYF
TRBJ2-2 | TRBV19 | CASSTWTSNGELFF
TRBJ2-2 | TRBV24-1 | CATSEGSAGELFF
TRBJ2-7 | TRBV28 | CASTLTGRAYEQYF
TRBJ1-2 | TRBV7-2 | CASSQAYGTGNYGYTF
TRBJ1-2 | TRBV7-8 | CAGEFPANYGYTF
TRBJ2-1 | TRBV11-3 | CASSLGLAGGLDEQFF
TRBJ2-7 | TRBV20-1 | CSANPTGLAVFEQYF
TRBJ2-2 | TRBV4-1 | CASSQDRIGELFF
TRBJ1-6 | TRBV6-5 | CASSWGQGTSPLHF